Reported below is one T cell receptor (beta chain). Its antigen is still unknown. PCR involved 60 Vbeta and 13 Jbeta primers. Generated by immunoSEQ multiplex PCR, the TCRdb table keeps only in-frame clones and is missing some. This table has around 100,000 clones, 65% to 90% appearing once. This record belongs to a study of cytomegalovirus exposure and HLA in healthy donors. General study points: The classifier reportedly diagnosed cytomegalovirus status with high sensitivity and specificity.

V was pared by 6 bases and J by 4 bases, with 13 bases between. Per the germline V gene, CDR1 is SGDLS and CDR2 is YYNGEE. CDR3 length: 13 residues. The V and J genes are TRBV9 and TRBJ1-1; weak D call: TRBD1 (5 bases). The sequenced sample consisted of PBMCs. The receptor was derived from a man aged 30 to 39 in good health and CMV-seropositive. CDR3 nucleotide sequence: TGTGCCAGCACCGGACGGGGGAGCACTGAAGCTTTCTTT. Translated, it gives CASTGRGSTEAFF.